This TCR beta chain derives from a study of T-cell memory formation after mild COVID-19. This clonotype was counted at least ten times. TCRdb reprocessed the 5' RACE reads via MiXCR and lists one record per CDR3 protein. The sample contains around 130,000 distinct CDR3 sequences, approximately 15% of which appear only once. Trimming shortened V by 1 base and J by 2 bases, and 8 bases separated the two germline ends. This CDR3 has 14 residues. Germline CDR1 reads MGHRA; CDR2 reads YSYEKL. The gene calls are TRBV4-1 and TRBJ2-5, with D perhaps matching TRBD1 (5 bases). The TCR originated in a man between 18 and 29 years old who had mild COVID-19 (a few samples of this study predate the infection). Cell type and time point are not known. Sequencing was done on a sample of PBMCs or a T cell subset sorted from them (not recorded which). DNA for the CDR3: TGCGCCAGCAGCCAAGTAAGGGGTCAAGAGACCCAGTACTTC. It is translated as CASSQVRGQETQYF.